This section outlines one T cell receptor (beta chain) sequence together with its context. What it binds is not known. Only CD45RO-negative cells positively selected for CCR7 counted as naive CD8 cells, so terminally differentiated effector memory CD45RA+ cells were excluded. This sample was taken from a study of shared clonotypes between healthy human individuals. In the study overall: For every donor, three CD4 naive, three CD4 memory, two CD8 naive and one CD8 memory plates were used.

It was at deep level that the assay was run. The assay was immunoSEQ multiplex PCR, and TCRdb's table has in-frame clones only and misses some. The data contain roughly 2 million clones, roughly 94% of them singletons. The CDR3 covers 16 residues. V lost 4 bases and J lost 6; bases outside the gene matches: 6. Germline-derived CDR1 and CDR2 are MGHRA and YSYEKL. Whole-study findings and limits: Clonotypes which were not shared had lower generation probabilities than clonotypes that all four donors shared.

The origin of this receptor is a man younger than 30 in good health. The V call is TRBV4-1, the J call TRBJ2-2; TRBD1 agrees at 12 bases. Sequenced material: naive CD8+ T cells sorted from blood. Here the CDR3 reads CASSPAGTGGPGELFF. In nucleotides, the CDR3 is TGCGCCAGCAGCCCCGCCGGGACAGGGGGCCCCGGGGAGCTGTTTTTT.